These 10 T cell receptor beta chains came from one sample sequenced in a study of Graves' ophthalmopathy and Graves' hyperthyroidism. Transcripts of RNA were the source for amplifying TCR beta CDR3 regions. HTBI primers primed a first-round RT-PCR, and a second-round multiplex PCR followed. Via MiXCR, TCRdb re-called the multiplex PCR reads, giving one row per CDR3 protein. The table lists about 480,000 distinct CDR3 sequences, 13% to 15% of them singletons. The sequenced material came from blood. Source of these receptors: a woman in her twenties or thirties with Graves' ophthalmopathy.

This clonotype was detected ten times or more. The chain combines TRBV20-1 with TRBJ2-5; the match to TRBD2 covers 7 bases. Per germline, CDR1 DFQATT and CDR2 SNEGSKA (reference sequence). With 5 bases clipped from V and 2 bases from J, the junction kept 5 bases outside the gene matches. The CDR3 is made up of 13 amino acids. The CDR3 protein is CSAPGLGQETQYF. CDR3 nucleotide sequence: TGCAGTGCTCCAGGACTAGGTCAAGAGACCCAGTACTTC.

This clonotype was detected ten times or more. The chain employs TRBV27 and TRBJ2-2; TRBD1 agrees at 7 bases. The ends lost 8 bases at V and 0 bases at J; junction bases unmatched: 9. CDR1 and CDR2 from the germline V gene are MNHEY and SMNVEV (reference sequence). This CDR3 has 16 amino acids. CDR3 region: CASCPLGTANTGELFF. In DNA form, the CDR3 reads TGTGCCAGCTGCCCCCTTGGGACAGCGAACACCGGGGAGCTGTTTTTT.

This sequence joins TRBV10-3 and TRBJ2-7, with D perhaps TRBD2 (6 bases). V lost 8 bases, J lost 4 bases, and 21 bases lay in between. Germline V gene data show CDR1 as ENHRY and CDR2 as SYGVKD. The CDR3 has 15 amino acids. CDR3 in DNA: TGTGCCATCCGCGATCCCAACGGGAGCCTTTACGAGCAGTACTTC. It specifies CAIRDPNGSLYEQYF.

At least ten counts were recorded for this clonotype. V usage is TRBV9 and J usage is TRBJ2-2; no firm D call. V lost 3 bases and J 4 bases, leaving 10 bases between the germline ends. Germline values: CDR1 SGDLS, CDR2 YYNGEE. This CDR3 has 14 amino acids. The CDR3 sequence: CASSEHPSTGELFF. The CDR3 DNA is TGTGCCAGCAGCGAACACCCCAGCACCGGGGAGCTGTTTTTT.

The chain combines TRBV20-1 with TRBJ1-1, with D possibly TRBD1 on 6 matching bases. The germline gives CDR1 DFQATT, CDR2 SNEGSKA (reference sequence). Trimming pared 2 bases from V and 6 bases from J, leaving 13 bases between. CDR3 length equals 13 residues. CDR3 amino acids: CSARWPGVPEAFF. In DNA form, the CDR3 reads TGCAGTGCTAGATGGCCAGGGGTACCTGAAGCTTTCTTT.

This clonotype came up many times. This chain links TRBV20-1 with TRBJ2-7; TRBD2 is a possible D gene (5 bases). Germline CDR1 DFQATT, CDR2 SNEGSKA (reference sequence). V lost 6 bases and J lost 3, with 15 bases in between. The CDR3 totals 13 residues. CDR3 DNA sequence: TGCAGTGCAAACCTCGGGAAGAACTACGAGCAGTACTTC. This encodes CSANLGKNYEQYF.

This clonotype was observed many times. The V and J genes are TRBV12-3 or TRBV12-4 and TRBJ2-7; possible D gene TRBD1, 6 bases. The CDR3 loop spans 12 amino acids. The V gene lost 10 bases and the J gene lost 3 bases, with 13 bases spanning the gap. CDR3 DNA sequence: TGTGCCACAGGGGCCTTCCTCTACGAGCAGTACTTC. Its protein product is CATGAFLYEQYF.

This clonotype was seen at least ten times. This chain links TRBV6-5 with TRBJ2-5; D might be TRBD1 or TRBD2, each matching 5 bases. Looked up from germline, CDR1 is MNHEY and CDR2 is SVGAGI. The CDR3 extends over 14 amino acids. Trimming removed 3 bases at V and 5 bases at J, with 13 bases between. The CDR3 sequence: CASSYGTQGETQYF. The CDR3 DNA follows: TGTGCCAGCAGTTATGGGACCCAAGGGGAGACCCAGTACTTC.

The table lists this clonotype with many counts. This sequence joins TRBV10-3 and TRBJ1-1, with TRBD1 matching 10 bases. The CDR3 runs 14 residues. Losses at the gene ends were 5 bases for V and 4 bases for J; bases not matched to a gene: 4. Germline V CDR1 and CDR2: ENHRY, SYGVKD. The CDR3: CAISRQGATTEAFF. In DNA form, the CDR3 reads TGTGCCATCAGTAGACAGGGGGCGACCACTGAAGCTTTCTTT.

In its sample, this clonotype was seen many times. The chain recombines TRBV18 with TRBJ1-5; D is possibly TRBD1 (6 bases). Germline loops: CDR1 KGHSH, CDR2 LQKENI. The CDR3 is 15 residues long. Trimming stripped 3 bases from V and 6 bases from J, with 15 bases between. The CDR3 is CASSPEGGAIQPQHF. For the CDR3, the DNA is TGTGCCAGCTCACCTGAAGGGGGGGCGATTCAGCCCCAGCATTTT.